This TCR beta chain was captured in a study of blood T cell repertoires in COVID-19. Profiled with immunoSEQ multiplex PCR; TCRdb holds only in-frame clones, not every one. The table records about 260,000 clones, 80% to 90% of them present only once. Germline CDR1 SQVTM, CDR2 ANQGSEA. Trimming cost V 7 bases and J 7 bases, with 20 bases left between them. The CDR3 sequence is 14 residues long. V is TRBV29-1 and J is TRBJ1-3; tentatively, D is TRBD1 (6 bases). The material sequenced was peripheral blood. The source is a man aged 30-40 years with active or convalescent COVID-19. CDR3: CSAETGLVGNTIYF. CDR3 bases: TGCAGCGCCGAGACAGGTCTCGTTGGGAACACCATATATTTT.